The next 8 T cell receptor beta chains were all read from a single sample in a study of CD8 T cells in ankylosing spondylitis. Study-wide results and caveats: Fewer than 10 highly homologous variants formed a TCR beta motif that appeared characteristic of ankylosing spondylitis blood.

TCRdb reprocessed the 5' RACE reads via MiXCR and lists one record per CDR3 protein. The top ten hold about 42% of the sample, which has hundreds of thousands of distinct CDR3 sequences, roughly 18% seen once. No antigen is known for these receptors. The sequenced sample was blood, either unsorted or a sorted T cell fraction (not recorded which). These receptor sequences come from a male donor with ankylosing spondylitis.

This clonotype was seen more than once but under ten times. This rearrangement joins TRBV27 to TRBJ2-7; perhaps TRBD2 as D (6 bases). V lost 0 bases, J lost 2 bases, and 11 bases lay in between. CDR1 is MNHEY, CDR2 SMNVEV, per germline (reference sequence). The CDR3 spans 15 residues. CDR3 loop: CASSLSGTVTYEQYF. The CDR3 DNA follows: TGTGCCAGCAGTTTATCAGGGACTGTGACCTACGAGCAGTACTTC.

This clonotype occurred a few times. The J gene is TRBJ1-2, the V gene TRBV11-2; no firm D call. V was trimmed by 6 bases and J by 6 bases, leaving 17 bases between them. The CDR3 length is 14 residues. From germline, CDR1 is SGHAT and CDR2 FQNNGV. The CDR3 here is CASSYASRLDGYTF. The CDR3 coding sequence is TGTGCCAGCAGTTACGCCTCCCGGTTGGATGGCTACACCTTC.

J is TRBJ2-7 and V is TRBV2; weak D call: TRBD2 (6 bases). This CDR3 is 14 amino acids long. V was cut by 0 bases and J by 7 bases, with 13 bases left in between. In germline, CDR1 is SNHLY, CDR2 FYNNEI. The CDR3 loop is CASSEAGWTKEQYF. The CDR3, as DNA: TGTGCCAGCAGTGAAGCAGGGTGGACTAAGGAGCAGTACTTC.

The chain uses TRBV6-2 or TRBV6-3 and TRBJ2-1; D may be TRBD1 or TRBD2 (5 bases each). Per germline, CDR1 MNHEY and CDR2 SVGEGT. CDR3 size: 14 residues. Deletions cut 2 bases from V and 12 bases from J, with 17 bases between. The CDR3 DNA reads TGTGCCAGCAGTTACATCTCGGGACCCCTAGGGCAGTTCTTC. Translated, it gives CASSYISGPLGQFF.

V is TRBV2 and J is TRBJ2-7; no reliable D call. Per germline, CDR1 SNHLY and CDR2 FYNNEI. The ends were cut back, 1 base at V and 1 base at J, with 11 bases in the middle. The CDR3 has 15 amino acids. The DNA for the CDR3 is TGTGCCAGCAGTGAAGAAACAGAGCGATCCTACGAGCAGTACTTC. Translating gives CASSEETERSYEQYF.

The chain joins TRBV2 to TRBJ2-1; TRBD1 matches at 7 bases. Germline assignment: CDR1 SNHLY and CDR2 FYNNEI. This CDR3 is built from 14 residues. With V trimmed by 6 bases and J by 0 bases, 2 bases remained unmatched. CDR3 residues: CASSYRGSYNEQFF. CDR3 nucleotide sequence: TGTGCCAGCAGCTACAGGGGCTCCTACAATGAGCAGTTCTTC.

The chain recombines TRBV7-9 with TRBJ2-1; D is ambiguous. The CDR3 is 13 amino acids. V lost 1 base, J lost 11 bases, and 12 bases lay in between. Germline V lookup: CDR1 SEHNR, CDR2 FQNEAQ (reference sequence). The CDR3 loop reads CASSLESTNKQFF. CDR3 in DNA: TGTGCCAGCAGCTTAGAGTCTACGAATAAGCAGTTCTTC.

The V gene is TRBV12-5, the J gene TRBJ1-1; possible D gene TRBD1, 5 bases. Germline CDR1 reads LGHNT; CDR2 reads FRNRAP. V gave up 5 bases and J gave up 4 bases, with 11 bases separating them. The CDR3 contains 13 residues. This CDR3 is CASGGGLITEAFF. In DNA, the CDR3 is TGTGCTAGTGGTGGGGGACTTATCACTGAAGCTTTCTTT. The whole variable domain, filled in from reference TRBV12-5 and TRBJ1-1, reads DARVTQTPRHKVTEMGQEVTMRCQPILGHNTVFWYRQTMMQGLELLAYFRNRAPLDDSGMPKDRFSAEMPDATLATLKIQPSEPRDSAVYFCASGGGLITEAFFGQGTRLTVV.